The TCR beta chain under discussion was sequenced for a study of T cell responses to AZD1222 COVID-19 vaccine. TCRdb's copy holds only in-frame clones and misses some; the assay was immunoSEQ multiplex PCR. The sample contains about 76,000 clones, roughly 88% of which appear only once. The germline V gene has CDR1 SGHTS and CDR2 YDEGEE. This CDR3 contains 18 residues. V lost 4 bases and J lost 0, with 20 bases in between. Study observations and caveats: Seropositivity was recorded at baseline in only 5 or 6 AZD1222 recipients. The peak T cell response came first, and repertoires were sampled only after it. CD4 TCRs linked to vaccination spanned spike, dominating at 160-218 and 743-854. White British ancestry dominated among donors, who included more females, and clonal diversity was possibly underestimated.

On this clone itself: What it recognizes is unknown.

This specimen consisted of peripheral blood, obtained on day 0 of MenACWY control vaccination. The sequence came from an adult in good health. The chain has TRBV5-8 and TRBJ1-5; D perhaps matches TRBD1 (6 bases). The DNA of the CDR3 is TGTGCCAGCAGCCCTCACTGGACAGCCCTTCATAGCAATCAGCCCCAGCATTTT. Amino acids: CASSPHWTALHSNQPQHF.